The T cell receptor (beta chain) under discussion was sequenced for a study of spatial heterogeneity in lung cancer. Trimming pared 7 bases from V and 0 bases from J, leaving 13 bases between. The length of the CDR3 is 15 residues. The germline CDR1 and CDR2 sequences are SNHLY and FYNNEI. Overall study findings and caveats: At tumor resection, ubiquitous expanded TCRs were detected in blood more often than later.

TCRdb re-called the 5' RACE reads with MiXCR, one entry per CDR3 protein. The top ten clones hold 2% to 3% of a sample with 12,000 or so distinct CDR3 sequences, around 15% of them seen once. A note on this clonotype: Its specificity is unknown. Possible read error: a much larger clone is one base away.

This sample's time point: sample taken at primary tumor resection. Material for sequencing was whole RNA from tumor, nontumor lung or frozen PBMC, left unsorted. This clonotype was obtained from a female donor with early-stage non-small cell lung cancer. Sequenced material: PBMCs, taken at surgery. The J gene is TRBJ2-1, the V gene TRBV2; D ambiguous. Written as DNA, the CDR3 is TGTGCCAGCACTTCCCAGGAGAGCTCCTACAATGAGCAGTTCTTC. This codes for CASTSQESSYNEQFF.